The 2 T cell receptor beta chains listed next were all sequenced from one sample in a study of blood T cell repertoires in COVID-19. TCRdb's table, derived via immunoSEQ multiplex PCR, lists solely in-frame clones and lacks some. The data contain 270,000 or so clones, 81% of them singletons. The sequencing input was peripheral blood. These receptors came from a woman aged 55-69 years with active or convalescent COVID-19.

The CDR3 DNA is TGTGCCAGCAGCATCCTCCCGGGGGGGGACGGGAACACCGGGGAGCTGTTTTTT. Its translation: CASSILPGGDGNTGELFF. J is TRBJ2-2 and V is TRBV9; 8 positions match TRBD2. Unmatched junction bases numbered 12, after V lost 4 bases and J lost 1 base. The germline CDR1 and CDR2 sequences are SGDLS and YYNGEE. CDR3 length equals 18 residues.

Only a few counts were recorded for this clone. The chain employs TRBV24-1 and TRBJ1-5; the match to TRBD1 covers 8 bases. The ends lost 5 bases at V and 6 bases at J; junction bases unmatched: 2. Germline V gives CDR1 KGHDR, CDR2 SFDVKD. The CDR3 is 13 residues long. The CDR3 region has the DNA TGTGCCACCAGTGGGACAGGGAGTCAGCCCCAGCATTTT. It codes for CATSGTGSQPQHF.